The next 30 T cell receptor beta chains were all read from a single sample in a study of cytomegalovirus exposure and HLA in healthy donors. Primers: 60 Vbeta forward and 13 Jbeta reverse. Generated by immunoSEQ multiplex PCR, the TCRdb table keeps only in-frame clones and is missing some. The sample lists around 100,000 clones; roughly 70% were seen once. Sequenced input: PBMCs. Receptors were obtained from a woman in her 30s in good health and CMV-seronegative.

The genes are TRBV11-2 and TRBJ2-7, with D perhaps matching TRBD1 (6 bases). The V end was cut by 5 bases, the J end by 12 bases, with 29 bases between. Germline CDR1 SGHAT, CDR2 FQNNGV. The CDR3 covers 16 residues. The CDR3 here is CASSILWVGQRQPLYF. The CDR3 DNA reads TGTGCCAGCAGCATTCTTTGGGTTGGACAGCGTCAACCTCTGTACTTC.

The rearrangement links TRBV5-6 to TRBJ1-1; D is undetermined. The CDR3 is 12 residues long. CDR1 and CDR2 from the germline V gene are SGHDT and YYEEEE. V lost 2 bases, J lost 1 base, and 3 bases lay in between. The CDR3 nucleotides read TGTGCCAGCAGCTTCGGGAACACTGAAGCTTTCTTT. Its protein product is CASSFGNTEAFF.

This clone is a singleton in its sample. The J gene is TRBJ2-3, the V gene TRBV28; 7 nucleotides agree with TRBD2. The germline CDR1 and CDR2 sequences are MDHEN and SYDVKM. With V trimmed by 7 bases and J by 5 bases, 6 bases remained unmatched. CDR3 length equals 13 residues. The CDR3 loop is CASTGGSIDTQYF. The CDR3 region has the DNA TGTGCCAGCACGGGCGGGAGTATAGATACGCAGTATTTT.

The chain combines TRBV6-4 with TRBJ2-6; 7 bases match TRBD1. The V and J ends lost 7 bases and 4 bases, in that order; junction bases with no gene match: 4. From germline, CDR1 is MRHNA and CDR2 SNTAGT. The CDR3 spans 14 residues. DNA for the CDR3: TGTGCCAGCACCAGGGGGTCCGGGGCCAACGTCCTGACTTTC. This gives the protein CASTRGSGANVLTF.

This clone was seen once. This chain connects TRBV5-6 to TRBJ1-4; D might be TRBD1 (5 bases). The CDR3 is made up of 14 amino acids. Germline V gene sequence: CDR1 SGHDT, CDR2 YYEEEE. The germline V and J ends were trimmed by 2 bases and 8 bases, with 13 bases remaining between them. CDR3 in amino acids: CASSFVGVGEKLFF. In DNA form, the CDR3 reads TGTGCCAGCAGCTTTGTAGGGGTGGGCGAAAAACTGTTTTTT.

The chain recombines TRBV7-9 with TRBJ1-6; D is ambiguous. The length of the CDR3 is 14 residues. The ends were cut back, 4 bases at V and 0 bases at J, with 4 bases in the middle. CDR1 SEHNR and CDR2 FQNEAQ come from the germline V gene (reference sequence). The CDR3 here is CASSSVSYNSPLHF. CDR3 in DNA: TGTGCCAGCAGCTCCGTCTCCTATAATTCACCCCTCCACTTT.

V gene TRBV4-2 combines with J gene TRBJ1-4; tentatively, D is TRBD1 (5 bases). The CDR3 is made up of 20 amino acids. Per the germline V gene, CDR1 is LGHNA and CDR2 is YNFKEQ. V shed 3 bases and J shed 0 bases, with 23 bases lying between them. The DNA for the CDR3 is TGTGCCAGCAGCCAGCAGGGTACCAAAACCTACTCTGCAACTAATGAAAAACTGTTTTTT. This encodes CASSQQGTKTYSATNEKLFF.

This CDR3 is CASSPGTGYYGYTF. The CDR3, as DNA: TGCGCCAGCAGCCCGGGGACAGGGTACTATGGCTACACCTTC. The J gene is TRBJ1-2, the V gene TRBV5-1; TRBD1 aligns across 9 bases. V dropped 4 bases and J dropped 3; count of bases not matched to a gene: 4. Germline V gene data show CDR1 as SGHRS and CDR2 as YFSETQ. This CDR3 has 14 amino acids.

The V gene is TRBV14, the J gene TRBJ1-3, with TRBD1 matching over 9 bases. J gave up 2 bases and V 4 bases, and 0 bases lay outside the gene matches. The germline CDR1 and CDR2 sequences are SGHDN and FVKESK. There are 14 residues in the CDR3. CDR3 protein: CASSRTGAGNTIYF. The DNA of the CDR3 is TGTGCCAGCAGCCGGACAGGGGCTGGAAACACCATATATTTT.

In this sample, this clone turned up a few times. This chain joins TRBV2 and TRBJ1-4; TRBD1 might be the D (5 bases). Trimming left V 6 bases short and J 7 bases short, with 9 bases between. The CDR3 contains 12 residues. Per the germline V gene, CDR1 is SNHLY and CDR2 is FYNNEI. The DNA for the CDR3 is TGTGCCAGCAGGCTCGACAGTGAAAAACTGTTTTTT. Protein sequence: CASRLDSEKLFF.

This clone was seen a handful of times. This sequence joins TRBV2 and TRBJ1-5, with D maybe TRBD1 (6 bases). The CDR3 runs to 16 residues. Germline V gene sequence: CDR1 SNHLY, CDR2 FYNNEI. V was pared by 6 bases and J by 6 bases, with 21 bases between. The CDR3 loop is CASSYRTTGLGQPQHF. The DNA of the CDR3 is TGTGCCAGCAGCTATCGAACAACAGGGTTAGGTCAGCCCCAGCATTTT.

The V call is TRBV4-1, the J call TRBJ1-1; D gene ambiguous. Trimming stripped 0 bases from V and 0 bases from J, with 5 bases between. The CDR3 is 14 residues long. CDR1 is MGHRA and CDR2 is YSYEKL in the germline V gene. CDR3 in amino acids: CASSQDRLNTEAFF. The CDR3 DNA reads as TGCGCCAGCAGCCAAGACAGGCTGAACACTGAAGCTTTCTTT.

The chain uses TRBV6-4 and TRBJ2-1; D gene unclear. The CDR3 is made up of 14 amino acids. CDR1 is MRHNA and CDR2 is SNTAGT in the germline V gene. V lost 0 bases to trimming and J lost 1 base, with 4 bases between them. The CDR3 reads CASSDSLSYNEQFF. CDR3 nucleotide sequence: TGTGCCAGCAGTGACTCTTTATCCTACAATGAGCAGTTCTTC.

This sequence joins TRBV30 and TRBJ2-5, with D possibly matching TRBD1 (6 bases). Germline CDR1 reads GTSNPN; CDR2 reads SVGIG (reference sequence). This CDR3 is built from 13 residues. Between the trimmed V and J ends, which lost 3 bases and 3 bases, there was a span of 11 bases. CDR3 in DNA: TGTGCCTGGAGCGCAGGGGTGGAAGAGACCCAGTACTTC. It is translated as CAWSAGVEETQYF.

This clone was seen a few times. The rearrangement joins TRBV4-3 to TRBJ2-5; D is possibly TRBD2 (5 bases). The germline V gene encodes CDR1 LGHNA and CDR2 YSLEER. This CDR3 spans 13 amino acids. V lost 3 bases and J 0 bases, leaving 5 bases between the germline ends. As DNA, the CDR3 is TGCGCCAGCAGCCAGGACTACCAAGAGACCCAGTACTTC. It yields the protein CASSQDYQETQYF.

The chain combines TRBV11-2 with TRBJ1-1; D gene unclear. The CDR3 extends over 15 amino acids. Trimming shortened V by 6 bases and J by 0 bases, and 14 bases separated the two germline ends. Germline CDR1 reads SGHAT; CDR2 reads FQNNGV. The CDR3 bases are TGTGCCAGCAGTCGTAGTCCGTTCATGAACACTGAAGCTTTCTTT. Translating gives CASSRSPFMNTEAFF.

V usage is TRBV27 and J usage is TRBJ2-7; D call uncertain. The CDR3 is 13 amino acids. Trimming removed 3 bases at V and 4 bases at J, with 10 bases between. CDR1 MNHEY and CDR2 SMNVEV come from the germline V gene (reference sequence). The CDR3 protein is CASSFSNGYEQYF. The CDR3 bases are TGTGCCAGCAGTTTCAGCAACGGGTACGAGCAGTACTTC.

V usage is TRBV5-4 and J usage is TRBJ2-1; 7 bases are a match to TRBD1. V gave up 2 bases and J gave up 1 base; unmatched junction bases: 6. Germline lookup yields CDR1 SGHNT and CDR2 YYREEE (reference sequence). The CDR3 runs to 16 residues. CDR3 residues: CASSFRQGRSYNEQFF. The CDR3 DNA reads as TGTGCCAGCAGCTTTCGACAGGGTAGGTCCTACAATGAGCAGTTCTTC.

The rearrangement uses TRBV7-9 and TRBJ2-2; TRBD2 matches at 8 bases. J was trimmed by 6 bases and V by 7 bases; bases with no gene match: 7. This CDR3 is built from 14 residues. Germline V gives CDR1 SEHNR, CDR2 FQNEAQ (reference sequence). The CDR3 region has the DNA TGTGCCAGCATCGGTAGCGGGATCGCCGGGGAGCTGTTTTTT. Protein: CASIGSGIAGELFF.

V is TRBV6-5 and J is TRBJ1-3, with D possibly matching TRBD1 (6 bases). With 4 bases removed from V and 9 bases from J, the gap between germline ends came to 13 bases. The CDR3 has 13 amino acids. Germline values: CDR1 MNHEY, CDR2 SVGAGI. CDR3 protein: CASSFNRAGTIYF. In DNA form, the CDR3 reads TGTGCCAGCAGTTTTAACAGGGCGGGCACCATATATTTT.

V usage is TRBV15 and J usage is TRBJ2-7, with 9 bases aligning to TRBD1. Germline V gene sequence: CDR1 LNHNV, CDR2 YYDKDF (reference sequence). The CDR3 consists of 15 residues. V lost 1 base and J lost 3; bases outside the gene matches: 4. CDR3 protein: CATSRVSGQGYEQYF. As DNA, the CDR3 is TGTGCCACCAGCAGAGTCTCGGGACAGGGCTACGAGCAGTACTTC.

This chain connects TRBV28 to TRBJ1-5; D perhaps matches TRBD1 (6 bases). Trimming took off 6 bases at V and 0 bases at J, with 9 bases between the two ends. The CDR3 totals 14 residues. Germline CDR1 is MDHEN and CDR2 is SYDVKM. The CDR3 DNA is TGTGCCAGCAGCCTGGGACATAGCAATCAGCCCCAGCATTTT. Amino acids: CASSLGHSNQPQHF. The full variable domain, rest sourced from reference TRBV28 and TRBJ1-5, is DVKVTQSSRYLVKRTGEKVFLECVQDMDHENMFWYRQDPGLGLRLIYFSYDVKMKEKGDIPEGYSVSREKKERFSLILESASTNQTSMYLCASSLGHSNQPQHFGDGTRLSIL.

The V call is TRBV6-1, the J call TRBJ1-5, with TRBD1 identical over 8 bases. Germline V gene data show CDR1 as MNHNS and CDR2 as SASEGT. The CDR3 runs 16 residues. V lost 2 bases, J lost 5 bases, and 8 bases stayed unmatched. CDR3 sequence reads: CASSEYWTGNHQPQHF. DNA of the CDR3: TGTGCCAGCAGTGAATACTGGACAGGGAATCATCAGCCCCAGCATTTT.

The V and J genes are TRBV2 and TRBJ2-3; TRBD2 aligns across 9 bases. The germline CDR1 and CDR2 sequences are SNHLY and FYNNEI. V lost 5 bases, J lost 4 bases, and 7 bases stayed unmatched. This CDR3 is 15 amino acids long. Written as DNA, the CDR3 is TGTGCCAGCAGTCTGGCGGGGGGGGTGGCAGATACGCAGTATTTT. Translating gives CASSLAGGVADTQYF.

The V gene is TRBV5-6, the J gene TRBJ1-4, with D possibly being TRBD1 (5 bases). Germline CDR1 SGHDT, CDR2 YYEEEE. V was shortened by 5 bases and J by 8 bases, with 16 bases between the two germline ends. There are 14 residues in the CDR3. The CDR3 loop reads CASRSRGIKEKLFF. The CDR3 nucleotides are TGTGCCAGCAGGTCAAGGGGCATCAAGGAAAAACTGTTTTTT. Full variable domain (missing parts from reference TRBV5-6 and TRBJ1-4): DAGVTQSPTHLIKTRGQQVTLRCSPKSGHDTVSWYQQALGQGPQFIFQYYEEEERQRGNFPDRFSGHQFPNYSSELNVNALLLGDSALYLCASRSRGIKEKLFFGSGTQLSVL.

The chain recombines TRBV7-9 with TRBJ1-2; a possible D gene is TRBD1 (5 bases). This CDR3 region has 14 residues. Germline V gene data show CDR1 as SEHNR and CDR2 as FQNEAQ (reference sequence). The V end lost 5 bases, the J end lost 8 bases, and 18 bases lay between the germline ends. CDR3 DNA sequence: TGTGCCAGCAGCCCCTCGGACAAGCCTCTGGGCTACACCTTC. Protein: CASSPSDKPLGYTF. The full variable domain, completed using reference TRBV7-9 and TRBJ1-2, is DTGVSQNPRHKITKRGQNVTFRCDPISEHNRLYWYRQTLGQGPEFLTYFQNEAQLEKSRLLSDRFSAERPKGSFSTLEIQRTEQGDSAMYLCASSPSDKPLGYTFGSGTRLTVV.

The chain is built from TRBV10-3 and TRBJ1-2; tentative D call: TRBD1 (5 bases). The CDR3 extends over 13 amino acids. Germline V gives CDR1 ENHRY, CDR2 SYGVKD. Between the trimmed V and J ends, which lost 3 bases and 8 bases, there was a span of 13 bases. The CDR3 loop reads CAISEGEVSGYTF. The CDR3 DNA sequence: TGTGCCATCAGTGAAGGGGAAGTGAGCGGCTACACCTTC.

The V and J genes are TRBV9 and TRBJ1-6; 7 bases map to TRBD1. The CDR3 sequence is 15 residues long. Germline V gives CDR1 SGDLS, CDR2 YYNGEE. V gave up 3 bases and J gave up 8 bases; unmatched junction bases: 8. The CDR3 coding sequence is TGTGCCAGCAGCGCCTCCAGGGGGTTAGATTCACCCCTCCACTTT. It encodes CASSASRGLDSPLHF.

The genes are TRBV29-1 and TRBJ2-2, with D tentatively TRBD2 (6 bases). V was pared by 4 bases and J by 4 bases, with 10 bases between. The V gene's germline CDR1 is SQVTM and CDR2 ANQGSEA. The CDR3 is 13 amino acids. CDR3 bases: TGCAGCGTTGCGGGGGTTGGCACCGGGGAGCTGTTTTTT. Encoded protein: CSVAGVGTGELFF.

The chain couples TRBV2 to TRBJ2-7; D perhaps matches TRBD2 (5 bases). The CDR3 is 14 amino acids. CDR1 is SNHLY and CDR2 is FYNNEI in the germline V gene. V dropped 2 bases and J dropped 4 bases, with 12 bases sitting between them. The CDR3 protein is CASSEILVSYEQYF. The CDR3 nucleotides read TGTGCCAGCAGTGAAATACTAGTTTCTTACGAGCAGTACTTC.